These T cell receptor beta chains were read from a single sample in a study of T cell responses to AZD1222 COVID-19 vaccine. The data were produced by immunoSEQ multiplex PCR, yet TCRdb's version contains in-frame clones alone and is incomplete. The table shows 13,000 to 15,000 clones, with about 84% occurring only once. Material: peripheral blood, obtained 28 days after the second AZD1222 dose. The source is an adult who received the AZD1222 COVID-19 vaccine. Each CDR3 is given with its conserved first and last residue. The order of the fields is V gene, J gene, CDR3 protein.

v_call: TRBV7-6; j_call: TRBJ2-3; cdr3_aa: CASSFWLDTQYF
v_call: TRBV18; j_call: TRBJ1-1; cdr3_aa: CASSPPNNREGSEAFF
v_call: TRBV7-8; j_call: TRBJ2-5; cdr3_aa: CASSLDRAEVQTQYF
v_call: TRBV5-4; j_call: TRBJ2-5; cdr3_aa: CASSYRQGLQETQYF
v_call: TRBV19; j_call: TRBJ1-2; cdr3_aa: CASSMSSGRDNGYTF
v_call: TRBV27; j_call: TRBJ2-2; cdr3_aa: CASSLSGNTGELFF
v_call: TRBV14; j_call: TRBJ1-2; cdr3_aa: CASSLRRAGYTF
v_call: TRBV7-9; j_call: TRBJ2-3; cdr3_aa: CASSVTRASTDTQYF
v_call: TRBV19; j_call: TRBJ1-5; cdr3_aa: CATTGVAMQPQHF
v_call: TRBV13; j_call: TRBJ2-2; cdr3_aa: CASSSYGAGELFF
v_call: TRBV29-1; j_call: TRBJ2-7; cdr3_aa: CSVGVMGYEQYF
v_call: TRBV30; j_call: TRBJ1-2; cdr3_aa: CAWAPYDTAFGYTF
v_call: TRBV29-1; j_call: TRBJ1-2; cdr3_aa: CSDGPGQGENYGYTF
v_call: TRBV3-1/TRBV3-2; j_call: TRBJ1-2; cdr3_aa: CASSSQGGYGYTF
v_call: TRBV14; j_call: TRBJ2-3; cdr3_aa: CATRGTDTQYF
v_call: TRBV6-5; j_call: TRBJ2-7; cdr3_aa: CASTSLTKPPYEQYF
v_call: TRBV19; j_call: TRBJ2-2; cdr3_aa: CASGPPGELFF
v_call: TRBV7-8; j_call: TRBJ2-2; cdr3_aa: CASSRQGAGELFF
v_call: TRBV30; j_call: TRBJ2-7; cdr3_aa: CAWSVTGGTEQYF
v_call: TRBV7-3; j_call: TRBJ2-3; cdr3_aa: CASTSRGGSDTQYF
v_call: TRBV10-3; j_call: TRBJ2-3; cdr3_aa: CAISERTDTQYF
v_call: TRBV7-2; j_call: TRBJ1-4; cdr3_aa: CASSSTGSSGTEKLFF
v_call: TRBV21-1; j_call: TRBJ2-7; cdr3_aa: CASSKEGLATHYEQYF
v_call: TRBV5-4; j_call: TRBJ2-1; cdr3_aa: CASSLAGLARLSYNEQFF
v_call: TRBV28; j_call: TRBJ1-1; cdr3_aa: CASSVDMETEAFF
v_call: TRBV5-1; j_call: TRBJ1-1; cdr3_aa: CASSKGTGSPEAFF
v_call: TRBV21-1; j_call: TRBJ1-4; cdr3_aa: CAPIGENLGEKLFF
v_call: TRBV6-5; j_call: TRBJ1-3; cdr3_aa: CASRRDLLGGNTIYF
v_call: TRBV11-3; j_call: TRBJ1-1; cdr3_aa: CASSLGPGNTEAFF
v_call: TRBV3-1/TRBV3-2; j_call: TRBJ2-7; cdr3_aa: CASSQQGVTYEQYF
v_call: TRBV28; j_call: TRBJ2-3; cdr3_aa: CASSPWTGTDTQYF
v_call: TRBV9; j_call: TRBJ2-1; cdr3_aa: CASSAYGQGVPGSSYNEQFF
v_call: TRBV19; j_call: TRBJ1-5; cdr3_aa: CASRDDRDDLGNQPQHF
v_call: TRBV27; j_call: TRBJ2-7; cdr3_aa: CASRQTSMSYEQYF
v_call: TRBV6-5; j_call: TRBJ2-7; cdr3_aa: CASSYSSGGYEQYF
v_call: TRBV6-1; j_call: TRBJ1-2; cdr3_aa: CASSEAGFNYGYTF
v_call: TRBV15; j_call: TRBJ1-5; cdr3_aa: CATSRDLGYGQPQHF
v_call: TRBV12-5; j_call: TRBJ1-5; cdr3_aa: CASGLGTGGFQPQHF
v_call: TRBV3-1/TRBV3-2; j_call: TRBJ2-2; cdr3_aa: CASSLQRVITGELFF
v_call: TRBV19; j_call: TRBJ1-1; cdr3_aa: CASSRKGSLTEAFF
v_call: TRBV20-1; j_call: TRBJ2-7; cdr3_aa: CSASGGTYEQYF
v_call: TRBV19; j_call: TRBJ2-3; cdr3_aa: CASSMAGGGTDTQYF
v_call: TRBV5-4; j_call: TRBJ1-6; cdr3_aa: CASSTDRGYSPLHF